The 29 T cell receptor beta chains presented below share a single source sample, sequenced in a study of T cell repertoires in cytomegalovirus infection. TCRdb re-called the reads with MiXCR, one entry per CDR3 protein. The sample gives around 260,000 distinct CDR3 sequences, under 30% of which show up once; over 11% is in the top ten. The sample taken for sequencing was PBMCs. These receptor sequences come from a human donor in good health (CMV status not recorded). Some clones in this sample may be carry-over from other donors' samples.

This clonotype was counted between two and nine times. The J gene is TRBJ2-5, the V gene TRBV7-9; the D is unclear. Trimming cost V 5 bases and J 5 bases, with 9 bases left between them. CDR1 and CDR2 from the germline V gene are SEHNR and FQNEAQ (reference sequence). The CDR3 is made up of 12 amino acids. In nucleotides, the CDR3 is TGTGCCAGCAGCCAAGTAGGGGAGACCCAGTACTTC. Translating gives CASSQVGETQYF.

At least ten counts were recorded for this clonotype. The chain employs TRBV12-3 or TRBV12-4 and TRBJ1-2, with D tentatively TRBD1 (6 bases). V was trimmed by 3 bases and J by 4 bases, leaving 12 bases between them. The CDR3 totals 14 residues. DNA for the CDR3: TGTGCCAGCAGTTTTTCGGACAGAGTCTATGGCTACACCTTC. Its protein is CASSFSDRVYGYTF.

This clonotype was counted a few times. This chain connects TRBV28 to TRBJ2-5, with 7 bases lining up with TRBD2. Germline assignment: CDR1 MDHEN and CDR2 SYDVKM. CDR3 length equals 13 residues. As DNA, the CDR3 is TGTGCGGCGGGAGCGAATCGTCAGGAGACCCAGTACTTC. This sequence encodes CAAGANRQETQYF. The full variable domain, its missing parts supplied by reference TRBV28 and TRBJ2-5, is DVKVTQSSRYLVKRTGEKVFLECVQDMDHENMFWYRQDPGLGLRLIYFSYDVKMKEKGDIPEGYSVSREKKERFSLILESASTNQTSMYLCAAGANRQETQYFGPGTRLLVL.

The sample holds many counts of this clonotype. The chain joins TRBV4-1 to TRBJ2-1, with D unclear. Germline V lookup: CDR1 MGHRA, CDR2 YSYEKL. V lost 0 bases and J lost 0, with 9 bases in between. The CDR3 totals 16 residues. This chain's CDR3 is CASSQDPFSSYNEQFF. CDR3 sequence (DNA): TGCGCCAGCAGCCAAGATCCGTTTTCCTCCTACAATGAGCAGTTCTTC.

The V and J genes are TRBV7-9 and TRBJ2-7; D is tentatively TRBD1 or TRBD2 (5 bases each). V gave up 4 bases and J gave up 6 bases, with 22 bases separating them. The CDR3 length is 16 residues. CDR1 SEHNR and CDR2 FQNEAQ come from the germline V gene (reference sequence). The DNA of the CDR3 is TGTGCCAGCAGCTCCTCTCCCGGGACCTCATTCTCCGAGCAGTACTTC. Encoded protein: CASSSSPGTSFSEQYF. Filled out from reference TRBV7-9 and TRBJ2-7, the complete variable domain reads DTGVSQNPRHKITKRGQNVTFRCDPISEHNRLYWYRQTLGQGPEFLTYFQNEAQLEKSRLLSDRFSAERPKGSFSTLEIQRTEQGDSAMYLCASSSSPGTSFSEQYFGPGTRLTVT.

This clonotype has ten or more counts. The chain combines TRBV7-2 with TRBJ1-1; 12 bases agree with TRBD1. The V gene end was trimmed by 5 bases and the J gene end by 5 bases; junction bases not matched to a gene: 6. From germline, CDR1 is SGHTA and CDR2 FQGNSA. The CDR3 spans 15 residues. The DNA of the CDR3 is TGTGCCAGCAGCCGCCAGGGACAGGGGGCGACTGAAGCTTTCTTT. Residues: CASSRQGQGATEAFF.

This clonotype has just a few counts. In DNA, the CDR3 is TGTGCCAGCAGTCTAGGGACAGGGCTACTTCGCACTGAAGCTTTCTTT. Protein sequence: CASSLGTGLLRTEAFF. V is TRBV6-5 and J is TRBJ1-1; TRBD1 aligns across 9 bases. The length of the CDR3 is 16 residues. V was clipped by 5 bases and J by 4 bases; unmatched bases: 11. Germline-derived CDR1 and CDR2 are MNHEY and SVGAGI.

This clonotype was seen many times. This chain links TRBV7-2 with TRBJ2-7; either TRBD1 or TRBD2 may supply D (7 bases each). The germline gives CDR1 SGHTA, CDR2 FQGNSA. Between the trimmed V and J ends, which lost 8 bases and 3 bases, there was a span of 14 bases. This CDR3 contains 13 residues. For the CDR3, the DNA is TGTGCCAGCCGGGGGGCAGGGGGCTACGAGCAGTACTTC. Protein product: CASRGAGGYEQYF.

V gene TRBV29-1 combines with J gene TRBJ2-1; 13 bases are a match to TRBD2. CDR3 length: 16 residues. The junction had 6 bases not matched to a gene; V was cut back by 1 base and J by 6 bases. Germline CDR1 SQVTM, CDR2 ANQGSEA. The CDR3 spells CSVEGTSGSIGNEQFF. CDR3 DNA: TGCAGCGTTGAAGGGACTAGCGGGAGTATCGGCAATGAGCAGTTCTTC.

About this clonotype itself: A much larger clone differs by one base, so this may be a read error. Here the CDR3 DNA reads TGTGCCAACAGCAACCAGAGCGGGGCATACAATGAGCAGTTCTTC. It specifies CANSNQSGAYNEQFF. The rearrangement links TRBV6-4 to TRBJ2-1; 7 bases map to TRBD2. The CDR3 has 15 amino acids. Losses at the gene ends were 10 bases for V and 4 bases for J; bases not matched to a gene: 13. Germline V gives CDR1 MRHNA, CDR2 SNTAGT.

The chain carries TRBV14 and TRBJ1-6, with D possibly matching TRBD1 (5 bases). This CDR3 contains 15 residues. The ends were cut back, 7 bases at V and 7 bases at J, with 17 bases in the middle. The germline V gene has CDR1 SGHDN and CDR2 FVKESK. The CDR3 reads CASKRTGLPNSPLHF. The DNA of the CDR3 is TGTGCCAGCAAAAGGACGGGGCTGCCCAATTCACCCCTCCACTTT.

This clonotype appeared many times. The V call is TRBV29-1, the J call TRBJ2-1; 7 bases map to TRBD2. Germline trimming cut 6 bases from V and 5 bases from J; bases unmatched to any gene: 4. This CDR3 is built from 12 residues. Per germline, CDR1 SQVTM and CDR2 ANQGSEA. The CDR3 bases are TGCAGCGTGCGACTAGCCAACAATGAGCAGTTCTTC. Its translation is CSVRLANNEQFF.

Ten or more counts support this clonotype. The chain uses TRBV7-9 and TRBJ1-1; D may be TRBD1 (5 bases). The CDR3 has 14 amino acids. From germline, CDR1 is SEHNR and CDR2 FQNEAQ (reference sequence). V was pared by 1 base and J by 4 bases, with 10 bases between. The CDR3 sequence: CASSLETVGTEAFF. The CDR3 DNA reads as TGTGCCAGCAGCTTAGAGACAGTCGGCACTGAAGCTTTCTTT.

V is TRBV29-1 and J is TRBJ1-2, with D possibly TRBD1 on 5 matching bases. The CDR3 length is 12 residues. Germline values: CDR1 SQVTM, CDR2 ANQGSEA. Trimming left V 6 bases short and J 7 bases short, with 15 bases between. The CDR3 sequence: CSVTRGEGGYTF. For the CDR3, the DNA is TGCAGCGTAACCCGGGGGGAAGGTGGCTACACCTTC.

This clonotype has more than one count but fewer than ten. The chain joins TRBV5-1 to TRBJ2-5; 8 nucleotides line up with TRBD1. V lost 3 bases, J lost 5 bases, and 6 bases stayed unmatched. This CDR3 has 14 residues. From germline, CDR1 is SGHRS and CDR2 YFSETQ. The chain's CDR3 is CASSWQGAEETQYF. In DNA, the CDR3 is TGCGCCAGCAGCTGGCAGGGGGCAGAGGAGACCCAGTACTTC.

This clonotype has a handful of counts. This chain uses TRBV29-1 with TRBJ2-3; the match to TRBD2 covers 8 bases. J gave up 5 bases and V 1 base, and 5 bases lay outside the gene matches. Looked up from germline, CDR1 is SQVTM and CDR2 is ANQGSEA. The CDR3 runs to 14 residues. The DNA of the CDR3 is TGCAGCGTTGAAGCGGGACTAGAGGTAGATACGCAGTATTTT. The encoded protein is CSVEAGLEVDTQYF.

A few counts support this clonotype. J is TRBJ1-5 and V is TRBV27; D might be TRBD1 (6 bases). Trimming cost V 2 bases and J 6 bases, with 14 bases left between them. Germline lookup yields CDR1 MNHEY and CDR2 SMNVEV (reference sequence). The CDR3 loop spans 15 amino acids. The CDR3 region has the DNA TGTGCCAGCAGTTTAAGCCTTGGAGGGGGTCAGCCCCAGCATTTT. Amino acid sequence: CASSLSLGGGQPQHF.

The V call is TRBV11-2, the J call TRBJ1-6; D unresolved. The V and J ends lost 0 bases and 7 bases respectively, with 7 bases between them. Per germline, CDR1 SGHAT and CDR2 FQNNGV. This CDR3 is built from 14 residues. In DNA form, the CDR3 reads TGTGCCAGCAGCTTAGAGGTACCAAATTCACCCCTCCACTTT. This sequence encodes CASSLEVPNSPLHF.

The chain carries TRBV6-5 and TRBJ2-7; 7 positions agree with TRBD2. Germline lookup yields CDR1 MNHEY and CDR2 SVGAGI. The V and J ends lost 5 bases and 0 bases, in that order; junction bases with no gene match: 4. The CDR3 spans 14 residues. Here the CDR3 reads CASSPSGNSYEQYV. The CDR3 region has the DNA TGTGCCAGCAGTCCTAGCGGAAACTCCTACGAGCAGTACGTC.

V usage is TRBV30 and J usage is TRBJ2-1; D not certain. V dropped 4 bases and J dropped 3 bases, with 4 bases sitting between them. The CDR3 length is 11 residues. The germline CDR1 and CDR2 sequences are GTSNPN and SVGIG (reference sequence). CDR3 amino acids: CAWTSYNEQFF. CDR3 DNA: TGTGCCTGGACTAGCTACAATGAGCAGTTCTTC.

This sequence joins TRBV29-1 and TRBJ2-3, with 7 nucleotides matching TRBD2. V trimming: 5 bases; J trimming: 0 bases; junction bases outside the gene matches: 2. CDR3 length equals 13 residues. Germline V gene sequence: CDR1 SQVTM, CDR2 ANQGSEA. The CDR3 DNA is TGCAGCGTTCGACTAGCTAGCACAGATACGCAGTATTTT. Translation: CSVRLASTDTQYF.

The V call is TRBV11-2, the J call TRBJ2-7, with unresolved D. Germline V gene sequence: CDR1 SGHAT, CDR2 FQNNGV. CDR3 length: 12 amino acids. The V and J ends lost 4 bases and 5 bases respectively, with 9 bases between them. This CDR3 is CASSSNLHEQYV. The CDR3 DNA reads as TGTGCCAGCAGCTCTAACCTCCACGAGCAGTACGTC.

This clonotype has ten or more counts. The V gene is TRBV12-3 or TRBV12-4, the J gene TRBJ1-5; D call uncertain. The length of the CDR3 is 13 residues. Trimming took off 5 bases at V and 4 bases at J, with 9 bases between the two ends. CDR3 in DNA: TGTGCCAGCAGTAATAACGGGAATCAGCCCCAGCATTTT. Translating gives CASSNNGNQPQHF.

This CDR3 reads CASSSGTSANYGYTF. The CDR3 DNA reads as TGCGCCAGCAGCTCAGGGACATCTGCTAACTATGGCTACACCTTC. This chain links TRBV5-1 with TRBJ1-2; maybe TRBD1 (6 bases). Germline V CDR1 and CDR2: SGHRS, YFSETQ. The CDR3 runs 15 residues. The V and J ends lost 3 bases and 0 bases respectively, with 12 bases between them.

This clonotype was seen a few times. V is TRBV7-2 and J is TRBJ2-7; 9 nucleotides line up with TRBD2. V was pared by 4 bases and J by 4 bases, with 5 bases of the junction left unmatched. CDR3 length: 14 amino acids. Looked up from germline, CDR1 is SGHTA and CDR2 is FQGNSA. This CDR3 is CASSSVAGEYEQYF. CDR3 bases: TGTGCCAGCAGCTCGGTAGCGGGAGAATACGAGCAGTACTTC.

This clonotype was detected only a few times. This chain joins TRBV6-8 and TRBJ1-6, with D possibly TRBD1 on 5 matching bases. V lost 2 bases, J lost 9 bases, and 14 bases lay in between. Germline V gene data show CDR1 as MNHGY and CDR2 as SAAAGT. The CDR3 is made up of 15 amino acids. The CDR3 spells CASSYGAGNISPLHF. The DNA for the CDR3 is TGTGCCAGCAGTTACGGGGCGGGGAATATTTCACCCCTCCACTTT.

This chain joins TRBV11-2 and TRBJ2-3; tentative D call: TRBD2 (5 bases). Germline CDR1 and CDR2: SGHAT and FQNNGV. The CDR3 extends over 14 amino acids. The V and J ends lost 6 bases and 6 bases respectively, with 16 bases between them. CDR3 in amino acids: CASRNGILEDTQYF. DNA for the CDR3: TGTGCCAGCAGGAACGGGATTCTGGAGGATACGCAGTATTTT.

This clonotype was observed many times. This chain joins TRBV7-2 and TRBJ2-7; 11 bases are a match to TRBD2. This CDR3 region has 14 residues. Trimming removed 5 bases from V and 2 bases from J; junction bases left unmatched: 2. Germline CDR1 is SGHTA and CDR2 is FQGNSA. The CDR3 nucleotides are TGTGCCAGCAGCCTTAGCGGGAGGGCCTACGAGCAGTACGTC. Protein sequence: CASSLSGRAYEQYV.

This chain links TRBV29-1 with TRBJ2-2, with 10 bases identical to TRBD1. Germline loops: CDR1 SQVTM, CDR2 ANQGSEA. CDR3 size: 16 residues. The J segment lost 5 bases and the V segment lost 4 bases, leaving 10 bases of the junction unmatched. CDR3 loop: CSVGRDRGPGTGELFF. CDR3 in DNA: TGCAGCGTTGGGCGGGACAGGGGCCCCGGGACCGGGGAGCTGTTTTTT.